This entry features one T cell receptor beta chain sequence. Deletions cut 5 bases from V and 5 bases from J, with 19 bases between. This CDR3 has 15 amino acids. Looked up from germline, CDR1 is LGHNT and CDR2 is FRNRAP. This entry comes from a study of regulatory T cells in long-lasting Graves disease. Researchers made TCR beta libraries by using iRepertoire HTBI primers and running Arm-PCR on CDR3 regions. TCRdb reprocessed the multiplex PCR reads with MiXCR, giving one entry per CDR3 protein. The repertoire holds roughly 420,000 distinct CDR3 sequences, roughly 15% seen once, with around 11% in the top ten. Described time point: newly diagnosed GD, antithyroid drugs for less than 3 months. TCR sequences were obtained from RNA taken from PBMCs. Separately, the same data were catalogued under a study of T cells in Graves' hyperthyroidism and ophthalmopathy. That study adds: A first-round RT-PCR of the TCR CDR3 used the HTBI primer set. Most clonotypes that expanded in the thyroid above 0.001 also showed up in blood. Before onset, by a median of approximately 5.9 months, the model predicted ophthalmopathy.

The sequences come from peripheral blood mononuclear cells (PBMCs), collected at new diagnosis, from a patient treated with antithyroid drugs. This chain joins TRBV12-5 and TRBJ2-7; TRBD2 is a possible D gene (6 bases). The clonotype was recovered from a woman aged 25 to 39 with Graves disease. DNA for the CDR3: TGTGCTAGTGGTCCGGGACTCCCCCTTTGTGACGAGCAGTACTTC. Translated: CASGPGLPLCDEQYF. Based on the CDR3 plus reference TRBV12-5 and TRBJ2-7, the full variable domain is DARVTQTPRHKVTEMGQEVTMRCQPILGHNTVFWYRQTMMQGLELLAYFRNRAPLDDSGMPKDRFSAEMPDATLATLKIQPSEPRDSAVYFCASGPGLPLCDEQYFGPGTRLTVT.